The rows below give T cell receptor beta chains drawn from one sample of a study of OX40 agonist ivuxolimab in advanced cancers. Measured with immunoSEQ multiplex PCR; TCRdb has only the in-frame clones, and not every one. The table records around 80,000 clones, around 86% of them present only once. The sample in question was CD4+ or CD8+ T cells sorted from blood, obtained in a trial of the OX40 agonist ivuxolimab. The receptors were gathered from an adult with an advanced solid tumor such as melanoma, head and neck, liver or kidney cancer. Each CDR3 is given with its conserved first and last residue. The D gene is left open where the match is weak. Where a row states a size, it is once, few, many or the class of an expanded clone; other rows omit it.

TRBV30	-	TRBD1	TRBJ2-7	15	CAWRDPGQLSYEQYF	TGTGCCTGGAGGGATCCGGGACAGTTATCCTACGAGCAGTACTTC
TRBV19	-	-	TRBJ2-1	13	CASNRGEGREQFF	TGTGCCAGTAATAGGGGGGAGGGCCGTGAGCAGTTCTTC
TRBV6-1	once	TRBD1	TRBJ1-5	14	CASSVRDRSQPQHF	TGTGCCAGCAGTGTCCGGGACAGGTCTCAGCCCCAGCATTTT
TRBV6-1	-	-	TRBJ1-1	15	CASSEAGGRYTEAFF	TGTGCCAGCAGTGAAGCAGGGGGTCGGTACACTGAAGCTTTCTTT
TRBV21-1	-	-	TRBJ1-4	15	CASKQAGGVNEKLFF	TGTGCCAGCAAGCAGGCAGGGGGTGTTAATGAAAAACTGTTTTTT
TRBV6-5	few	TRBD1	TRBJ2-2	13	CASSRDSGGELFF	TGTGCCAGCAGTCGGGACAGTGGGGGGGAGCTGTTTTTT
TRBV20-1	-	-	TRBJ2-1	11	CSAAPYSEQFF	TGCAGTGCTGCCCCGTACAGTGAGCAGTTCTTC
TRBV4-1	-	TRBD1	TRBJ1-2	16	CASSPGQGANGYGYTF	TGCGCCAGCAGCCCGGGACAGGGGGCAAACGGCTATGGCTACACCTTC
TRBV28	once	-	TRBJ1-5	15	CASRAGRAGNQPQHF	TGTGCCAGCAGAGCAGGGAGGGCAGGCAATCAGCCCCAGCATTTT
TRBV5-1	-	TRBD2	TRBJ2-5	16	CASSSGLAGVRETQYF	TGCGCCAGCAGCTCGGGACTAGCGGGGGTTCGGGAGACCCAGTACTTC
TRBV4-3	once	TRBD2	TRBJ2-5	15	CASSQSGGARETQYF	TGCGCCAGCAGCCAGAGCGGGGGGGCCCGGGAGACCCAGTACTTC
TRBV6-6	few	-	TRBJ1-1	12	CASRSWDTEAFF	TGTGCCAGCCGTTCTTGGGACACTGAAGCTTTCTTT
TRBV21-1	-	-	TRBJ2-7	13	CASRFHGLYEQYF	TGTGCCAGCAGATTTCACGGCCTTTACGAGCAGTACTTC
TRBV19	few	-	TRBJ2-2	13	CASSIVGTGELFF	TGTGCCAGTAGTATTGTTGGAACCGGGGAGCTGTTTTTT
TRBV9	-	-	TRBJ2-2	14	CASSAGANTGELFF	TGTGCCAGCAGCGCCGGAGCGAACACCGGGGAGCTGTTTTTT